These T cell receptor beta chains were read from a single sample in a study of T cells in Graves' hyperthyroidism and ophthalmopathy. One entry per CDR3 protein results from TCRdb running MiXCR on the multiplex PCR reads. The repertoire consists of more than 350,000 distinct CDR3 sequences, with nearly 15% occurring once and the leading ten covering about 21%. The source material was blood. These receptors were taken from a woman aged 60-75 years with Graves' ophthalmopathy. CDR3s include the opening cysteine and the closing phenylalanine or tryptophan. The order of the fields is D gene, clone size, J gene, V gene, CDR3 DNA, CDR3 protein. A D gene is named only where the DNA matches it firmly. Expanded clones are given a class, and other clones once, few, many or no size at all.

TRBD1,many,TRBJ2-3,TRBV11-2,TGTGCCAGCAGCTTACAGACAGGGGGCACAGATACGCAGTATTTT,CASSLQTGGTDTQYF
NA,NA,TRBJ1-3,TRBV30,TGTGCCTCGACCTACAGGTCTGGAAACACCATATATTTT,CASTYRSGNTIYF
TRBD2,NA,TRBJ2-2,TRBV7-6,TGTGCCAGCAGCCGGGGGGGAAACACCGGGGAGCTGTTTTTT,CASSRGGNTGELFF
NA,many,TRBJ2-1,TRBV3-1,TGTGCCAGCAGCCAAGATTCCCGCGGATACAATGAGCAGTTCTTC,CASSQDSRGYNEQFF
NA,many,TRBJ2-1,TRBV6-1,TGTGCCAGCAGTTCACAGGGAGGGTTCTGGTACAATGAGCAGTTCTTC,CASSSQGGFWYNEQFF
TRBD1,NA,TRBJ1-5,TRBV4-1,TGCGCCAGCAGCCCCAGGACAGGGGGCACATATAGCAATCAGCCCCAGCATTTT,CASSPRTGGTYSNQPQHF
TRBD2,many,TRBJ2-1,TRBV20-1,TGCAGTGCTAGGGGGCTAGCGGGAGGGGATGAGCAGTTCTTC,CSARGLAGGDEQFF
NA,many,TRBJ2-2,TRBV28,TGTGCCAGCAGTTTTCCCGACACCGGGGAGCTGTTTTTT,CASSFPDTGELFF
TRBD2,many,TRBJ2-1,TRBV7-8,TGTGCCAGCAGCTCGATAGCGGGGAGTTACAATGAGCAGTTCTTC,CASSSIAGSYNEQFF
NA,many,TRBJ2-7,TRBV2,TGTGCCAGCAGTGATCCCCAACGGGACGGTTCCTACGAGCAGTACTTC,CASSDPQRDGSYEQYF
NA,few,TRBJ2-4,TRBV19,TGTGCCAGTAGTATAGACGGGGGTCGAGGCAAAAACATTCAGTACTTC,CASSIDGGRGKNIQYF
NA,few,TRBJ1-3,TRBV19,TGTGCCAGTAGTGTCCAGACGACAGTCTCTGGAAACACCATATATTTT,CASSVQTTVSGNTIYF
TRBD2,many,TRBJ2-1,TRBV11-2,TGTGCCAGCAGGGAGGGACTAGCGGGAGTTCACAATGAGCAGTTCTTC,CASREGLAGVHNEQFF
TRBD1,NA,TRBJ2-1,TRBV3-1,TGTGCCAGCAGCCAAGGGTATCGGACAGGGGGTGGCAATGAGCAGTTCTTC,CASSQGYRTGGGNEQFF
NA,many,TRBJ2-2,TRBV18,TGTGCCAGCCCAACCGGGGACTCCCGCACCGGGGAGCTGTTTTTT,CASPTGDSRTGELFF
TRBD2,many,TRBJ2-3,TRBV6-6,TGTGCCAGCAGTTACTACCTGACTAGCCTCCATGATACGCAGTATTTT,CASSYYLTSLHDTQYF
NA,many,TRBJ2-7,TRBV6-2/TRBV6-3,TGTGCCAGCAGTGACCCGGGACGAGGGTCCTACGAGCAGTACTTC,CASSDPGRGSYEQYF
NA,many,TRBJ2-5,TRBV12-3/TRBV12-4,TGTGCCAGCAGTTTAGAGCTAGAACGGTACTTC,CASSLELERYF
TRBD2,NA,TRBJ2-2,TRBV7-2,TGTGCCAGCAGCTTGGGCTTAGCGGGAGGGGGCGGGGAGCTGTTTTTT,CASSLGLAGGGGELFF
TRBD2,few,TRBJ2-1,TRBV29-1,TGCAGCGTTGAAAGCAGCGGGAGGGGTGAGCAGTTCTTC,CSVESSGRGEQFF
NA,NA,TRBJ2-6,TRBV6-1,TGTGCCAGCAGTGAACGGGCCCCTTCTGGGGCCAACGTCCTGACTTTC,CASSERAPSGANVLTF
TRBD2,few,TRBJ2-2,TRBV25-1,TGTGCCAGCAGTGAATCTCGGCTAGCGGGAGACACCGGGGAGCTGTTTTTT,CASSESRLAGDTGELFF
TRBD2,many,TRBJ2-7,TRBV20-1,TGCAGTGCCCGCGGACTAGCGGGAGCCCCGCGGCAGTACTTC,CSARGLAGAPRQYF
NA,many,TRBJ1-2,TRBV30,TGTGCCTGGAGTGGAGGACGGGCCTATGGCTACACCTTC,CAWSGGRAYGYTF
TRBD2,many,TRBJ2-7,TRBV28,TGTGCCAGCAGTCCGCGACTAGCGGGAGAGCCTGGCTACGAGCAGTACTTC,CASSPRLAGEPGYEQYF
TRBD2,NA,TRBJ2-1,TRBV7-2,TGTGCCAGCTCGAGACTAGCGGGAGGGGCCTATAACTCGGCCGATGAGCAGTTCTTC,CASSRLAGGAYNSADEQFF
TRBD2,few,TRBJ2-3,TRBV3-1,TGTGCCAGCAGCCAAGCGTGGACTAGCGGGGCCACAGATACGCAGTATTTT,CASSQAWTSGATDTQYF
NA,NA,TRBJ2-6,TRBV30,TGTGCCTGGAGTGTACGTACTCCTAGGGCCAACGTCCTGACTTTC,CAWSVRTPRANVLTF
NA,NA,TRBJ1-5,TRBV20-1,TGCAGTACTCCAGCCCCGCTGGAAAGTGGTCAGCCCCAGCATTTT,CSTPAPLESGQPQHF
NA,many,TRBJ2-3,TRBV2,TGTGCCAGCAGGATACAGGGTATGGATACGCAGTATTTT,CASRIQGMDTQYF
TRBD2,NA,TRBJ2-3,TRBV28,TGTGCCAGCAGTCCGATGCGGACTAGCGGGAGCCTTGCAGATACGCAGTATTTT,CASSPMRTSGSLADTQYF
TRBD1,many,TRBJ2-6,TRBV15,TGTGCCACCAGCAGACACGTCTCCGGGACAGGCTTCTCTGGGGCCAACGTCCTGACTTTC,CATSRHVSGTGFSGANVLTF
TRBD1,NA,TRBJ1-5,TRBV19,TGTGCCAGTAGTCCTGACAGGGCGCGCAATCAGCCCCAGCATTTT,CASSPDRARNQPQHF
NA,NA,TRBJ1-2,TRBV20-1,TGCAGTGCCCCCCCTTGGTTTGCTAACTATGGCTACACCTTC,CSAPPWFANYGYTF
TRBD2,NA,TRBJ2-1,TRBV20-1,TGCAGTGCTATGGCCGAGGGTGCTAGCGGGGAGCAGTTCTTC,CSAMAEGASGEQFF
NA,many,TRBJ2-2,TRBV20-1,TGCAGTGCTAGAACGGGGAGGGGGACCGGGGAGCTGTTTTTT,CSARTGRGTGELFF